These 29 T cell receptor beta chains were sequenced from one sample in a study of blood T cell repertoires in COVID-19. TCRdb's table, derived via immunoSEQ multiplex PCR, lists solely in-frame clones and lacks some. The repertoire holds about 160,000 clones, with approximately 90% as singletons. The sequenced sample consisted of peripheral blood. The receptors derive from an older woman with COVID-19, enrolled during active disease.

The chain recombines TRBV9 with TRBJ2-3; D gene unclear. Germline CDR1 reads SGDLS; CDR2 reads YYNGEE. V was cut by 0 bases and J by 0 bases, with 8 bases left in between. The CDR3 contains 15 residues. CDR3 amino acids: CASSVARLSTDTQYF. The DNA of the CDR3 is TGTGCCAGCAGCGTAGCCAGGCTTAGCACAGATACGCAGTATTTT.

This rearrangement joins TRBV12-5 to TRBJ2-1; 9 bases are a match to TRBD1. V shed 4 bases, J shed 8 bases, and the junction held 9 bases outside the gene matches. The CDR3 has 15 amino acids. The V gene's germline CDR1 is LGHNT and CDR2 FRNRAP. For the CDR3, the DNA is TGTGCTAGTGGTTCGGCGGGACAGGGTAGATATGAGCAGTTCTTC. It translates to CASGSAGQGRYEQFF.

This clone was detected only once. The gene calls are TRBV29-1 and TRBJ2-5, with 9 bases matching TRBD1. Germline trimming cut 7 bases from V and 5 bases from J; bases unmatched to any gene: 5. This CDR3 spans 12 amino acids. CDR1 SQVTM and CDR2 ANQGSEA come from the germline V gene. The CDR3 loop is CSARTGDETQYF. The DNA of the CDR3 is TGCAGCGCCCGGACAGGGGATGAGACCCAGTACTTC.

The CDR3 DNA sequence: TGTGCCTGGAGTGTGGGGGCGCGCACAGATACGCAGTATTTT. It codes for CAWSVGARTDTQYF. The genes are TRBV30 and TRBJ2-3; a possible D gene is TRBD1 (6 bases). The length of the CDR3 is 14 residues. V lost 0 bases to trimming and J lost 1 base, with 8 bases between them. CDR1 is GTSNPN, CDR2 SVGIG, per germline (reference sequence). Full variable domain (remainder filled in from reference TRBV30 and TRBJ2-3): SQTIHQWPATLVQPVGSPLSLECTVEGTSNPNLYWYRQAAGRGLQLLFYSVGIGQISSEVPQNLSASRPQDRQFILSSKKLLLSDSGFYLCAWSVGARTDTQYFGPGTRLTVL.

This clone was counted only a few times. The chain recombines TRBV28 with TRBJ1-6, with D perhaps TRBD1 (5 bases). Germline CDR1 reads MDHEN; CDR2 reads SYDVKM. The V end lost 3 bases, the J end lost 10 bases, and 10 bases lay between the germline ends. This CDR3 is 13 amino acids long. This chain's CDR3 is CASSFDSGSPLHF. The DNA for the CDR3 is TGTGCCAGCAGTTTTGACAGCGGGTCACCCCTCCACTTT.

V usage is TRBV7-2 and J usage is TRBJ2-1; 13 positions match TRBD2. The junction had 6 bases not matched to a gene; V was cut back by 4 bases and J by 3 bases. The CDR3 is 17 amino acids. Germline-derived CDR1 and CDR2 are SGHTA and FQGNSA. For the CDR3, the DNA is TGTGCCAGCAGCTCGGGACTAGCGGGGAGTCTCTACAATGAGCAGTTCTTC. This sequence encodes CASSSGLAGSLYNEQFF.

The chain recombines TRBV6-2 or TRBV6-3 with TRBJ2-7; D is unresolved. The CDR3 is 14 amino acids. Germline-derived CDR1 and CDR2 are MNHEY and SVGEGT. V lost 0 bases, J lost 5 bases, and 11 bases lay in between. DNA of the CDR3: TGTGCCAGCAGTTACTCGAGCTCGTCCGACGAGCAGTACTTC. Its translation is CASSYSSSSDEQYF.

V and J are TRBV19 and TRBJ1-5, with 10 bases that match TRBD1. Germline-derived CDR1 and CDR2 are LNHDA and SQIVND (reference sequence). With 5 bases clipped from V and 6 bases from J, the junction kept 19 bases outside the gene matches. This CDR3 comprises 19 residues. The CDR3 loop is CASSPHLRQGARKGQPQHF. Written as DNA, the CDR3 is TGTGCCAGTAGTCCGCATCTAAGACAGGGGGCCCGAAAAGGTCAGCCCCAGCATTTT.

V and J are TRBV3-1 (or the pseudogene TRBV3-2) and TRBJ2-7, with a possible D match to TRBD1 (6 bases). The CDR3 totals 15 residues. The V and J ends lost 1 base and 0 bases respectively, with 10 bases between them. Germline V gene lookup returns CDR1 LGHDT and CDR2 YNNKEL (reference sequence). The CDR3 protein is CASSQGKTGSYEQYF. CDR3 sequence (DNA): TGTGCCAGCAGCCAAGGAAAGACAGGCTCCTACGAGCAGTACTTC.

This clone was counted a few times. DNA for the CDR3: TGTGCCAGCAGCTTCAAGTGGTCGGGGGGGAGCTCCTACAATGAGCAGTTCTTC. This codes for CASSFKWSGGSSYNEQFF. The gene calls are TRBV5-4 and TRBJ2-1; 8 bases agree with TRBD2. The germline V gene encodes CDR1 SGHNT and CDR2 YYREEE (reference sequence). V was pared by 2 bases and J by 0 bases, with 10 bases of the junction left unmatched. The CDR3 has 18 residues.

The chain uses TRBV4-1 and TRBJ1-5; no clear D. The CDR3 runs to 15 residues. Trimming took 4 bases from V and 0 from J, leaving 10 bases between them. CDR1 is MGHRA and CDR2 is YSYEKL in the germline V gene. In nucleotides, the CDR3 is TGCGCCAGCAGCCCTGGACTCCTTAGCAATCAGCCCCAGCATTTT. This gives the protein CASSPGLLSNQPQHF.

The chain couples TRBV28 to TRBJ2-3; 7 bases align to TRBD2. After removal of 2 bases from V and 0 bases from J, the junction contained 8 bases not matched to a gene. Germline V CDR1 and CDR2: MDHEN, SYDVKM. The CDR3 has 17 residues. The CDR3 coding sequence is TGTGCCAGCAGTTTACGAGCTGCGGGGGTTAGCACAGATACGCAGTATTTT. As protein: CASSLRAAGVSTDTQYF. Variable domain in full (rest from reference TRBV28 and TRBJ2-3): DVKVTQSSRYLVKRTGEKVFLECVQDMDHENMFWYRQDPGLGLRLIYFSYDVKMKEKGDIPEGYSVSREKKERFSLILESASTNQTSMYLCASSLRAAGVSTDTQYFGPGTRLTVL.

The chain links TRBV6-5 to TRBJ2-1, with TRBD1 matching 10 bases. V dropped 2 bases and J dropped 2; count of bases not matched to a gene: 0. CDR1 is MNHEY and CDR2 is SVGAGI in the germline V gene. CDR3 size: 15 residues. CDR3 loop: CASSYGQGAYNEQFF. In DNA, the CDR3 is TGTGCCAGCAGTTACGGACAGGGGGCCTACAATGAGCAGTTCTTC.

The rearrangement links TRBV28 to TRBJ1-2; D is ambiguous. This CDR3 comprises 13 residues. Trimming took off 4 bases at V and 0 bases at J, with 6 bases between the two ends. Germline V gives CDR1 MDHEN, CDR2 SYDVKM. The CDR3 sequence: CASSSGSNYGYTF. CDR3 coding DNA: TGTGCCAGCAGTTCAGGATCTAACTATGGCTACACCTTC.

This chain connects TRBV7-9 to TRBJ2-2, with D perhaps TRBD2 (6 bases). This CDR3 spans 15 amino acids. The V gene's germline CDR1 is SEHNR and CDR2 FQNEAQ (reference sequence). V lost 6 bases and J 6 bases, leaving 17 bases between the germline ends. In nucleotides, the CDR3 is TGTGCCAGCAGTTCTCCTTCTAGCGCCGCCGGGGAGCTGTTTTTT. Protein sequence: CASSSPSSAAGELFF. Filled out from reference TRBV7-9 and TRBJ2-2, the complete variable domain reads DTGVSQNPRHKITKRGQNVTFRCDPISEHNRLYWYRQTLGQGPEFLTYFQNEAQLEKSRLLSDRFSAERPKGSFSTLEIQRTEQGDSAMYLCASSSPSSAAGELFFGEGSRLTVL.

In DNA, the CDR3 is TGTGCCAGCAGCGAGAATCAGCCCCAGCATTTT. Its protein is CASSENQPQHF. The V call is TRBV6-5, the J call TRBJ1-5; no reliable D call. V lost 6 bases and J lost 4, with 4 bases in between. The CDR3 consists of 11 residues. Looked up from germline, CDR1 is MNHEY and CDR2 is SVGAGI.

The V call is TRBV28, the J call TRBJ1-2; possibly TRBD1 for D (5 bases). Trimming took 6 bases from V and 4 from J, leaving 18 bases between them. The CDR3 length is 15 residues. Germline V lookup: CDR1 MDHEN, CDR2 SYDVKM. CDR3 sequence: CASSRSQGPSYGYTF. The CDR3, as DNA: TGTGCCAGCAGCCGAAGCCAGGGCCCCAGCTATGGCTACACCTTC.

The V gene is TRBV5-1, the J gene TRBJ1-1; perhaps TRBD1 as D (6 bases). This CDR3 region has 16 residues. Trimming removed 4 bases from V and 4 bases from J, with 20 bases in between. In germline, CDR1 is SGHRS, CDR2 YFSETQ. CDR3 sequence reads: CASSHSAGTTGTEAFF. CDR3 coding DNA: TGCGCCAGCAGCCACTCTGCCGGGACAACGGGCACTGAAGCTTTCTTT.

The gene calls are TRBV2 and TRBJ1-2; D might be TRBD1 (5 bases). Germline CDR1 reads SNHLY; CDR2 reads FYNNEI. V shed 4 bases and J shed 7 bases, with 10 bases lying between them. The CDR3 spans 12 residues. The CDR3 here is CASSGGGSGYTF. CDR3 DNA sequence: TGTGCCAGCAGTGGGGGGGGAAGTGGCTACACCTTC.

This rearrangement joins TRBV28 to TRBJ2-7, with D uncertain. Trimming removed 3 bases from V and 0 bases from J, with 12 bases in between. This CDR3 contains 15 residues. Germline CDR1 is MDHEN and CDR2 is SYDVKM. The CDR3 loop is CASSFRVLPSYEQYF. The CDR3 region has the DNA TGTGCCAGCAGTTTCCGGGTCTTACCCTCCTACGAGCAGTACTTC.

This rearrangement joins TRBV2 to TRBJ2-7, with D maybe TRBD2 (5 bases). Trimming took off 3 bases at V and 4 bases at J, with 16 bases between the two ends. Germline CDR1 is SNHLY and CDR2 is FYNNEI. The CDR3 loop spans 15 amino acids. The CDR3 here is CASSDSWRGIYEQYF. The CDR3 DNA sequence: TGTGCCAGCAGTGATTCATGGCGAGGGATTTACGAGCAGTACTTC.

CDR3 region: CATSDSGTGKDNEQFF. The CDR3, as DNA: TGTGCCACCAGTGACTCCGGGACAGGGAAGGACAATGAGCAGTTCTTC. The chain employs TRBV24-1 and TRBJ2-1; 9 nucleotides align to TRBD1. J was trimmed by 5 bases and V by 4 bases; bases with no gene match: 8. The length of the CDR3 is 16 residues. Germline lookup yields CDR1 KGHDR and CDR2 SFDVKD.

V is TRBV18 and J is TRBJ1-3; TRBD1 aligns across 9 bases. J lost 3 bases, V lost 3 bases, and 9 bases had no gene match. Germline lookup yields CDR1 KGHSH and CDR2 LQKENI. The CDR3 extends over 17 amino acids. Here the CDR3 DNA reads TGTGCCAGCTCACCTCCTCTCCCGGGACAGGGTGGAAACACCATATATTTT. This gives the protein CASSPPLPGQGGNTIYF.

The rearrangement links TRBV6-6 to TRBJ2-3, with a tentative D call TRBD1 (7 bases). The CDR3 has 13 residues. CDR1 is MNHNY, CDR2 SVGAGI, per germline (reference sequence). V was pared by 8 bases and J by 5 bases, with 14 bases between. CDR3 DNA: TGTGCCAGCCAGGGGGGCCTTGGAGATACGCAGTATTTT. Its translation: CASQGGLGDTQYF.

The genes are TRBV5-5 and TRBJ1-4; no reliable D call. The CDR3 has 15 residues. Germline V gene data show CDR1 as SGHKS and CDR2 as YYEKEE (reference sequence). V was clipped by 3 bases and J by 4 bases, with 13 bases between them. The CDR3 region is CASSSQPQNNEKLFF. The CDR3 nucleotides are TGTGCCAGCAGCTCCCAGCCACAGAATAATGAAAAACTGTTTTTT. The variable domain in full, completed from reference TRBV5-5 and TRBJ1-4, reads DAGVTQSPTHLIKTRGQQVTLRCSPISGHKSVSWYQQVLGQGPQFIFQYYEKEERGRGNFPDRFSARQFPNYSSELNVNALLLGDSALYLCASSSQPQNNEKLFFGSGTQLSVL.

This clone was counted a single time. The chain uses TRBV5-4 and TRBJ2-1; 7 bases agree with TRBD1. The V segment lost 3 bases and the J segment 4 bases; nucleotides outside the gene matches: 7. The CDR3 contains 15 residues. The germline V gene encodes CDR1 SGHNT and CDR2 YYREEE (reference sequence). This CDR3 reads CASSSRQGWYNEQFF. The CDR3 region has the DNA TGTGCCAGCAGCTCGAGACAGGGCTGGTACAATGAGCAGTTCTTC.

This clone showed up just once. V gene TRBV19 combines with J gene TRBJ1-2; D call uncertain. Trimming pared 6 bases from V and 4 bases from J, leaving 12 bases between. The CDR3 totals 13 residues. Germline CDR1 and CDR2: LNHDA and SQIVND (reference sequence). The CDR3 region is CASRRPESYGYTF. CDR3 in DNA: TGTGCCAGTAGGCGGCCGGAGAGCTATGGCTACACCTTC.

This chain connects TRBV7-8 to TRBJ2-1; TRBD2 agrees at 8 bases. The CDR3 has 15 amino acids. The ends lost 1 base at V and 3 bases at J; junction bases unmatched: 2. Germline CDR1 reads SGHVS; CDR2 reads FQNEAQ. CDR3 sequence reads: CASSLGGTSYNEQFF. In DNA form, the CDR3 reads TGTGCCAGCAGCTTAGGCGGGACTAGCTACAATGAGCAGTTCTTC.

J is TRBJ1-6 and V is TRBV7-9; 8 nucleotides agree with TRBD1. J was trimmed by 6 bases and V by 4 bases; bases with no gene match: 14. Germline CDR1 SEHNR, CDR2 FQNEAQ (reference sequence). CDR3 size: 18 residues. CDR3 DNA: TGTGCCAGCAGCTCGGACAGGGTATCAGTTGCGGGTAATTCACCCCTCCACTTT. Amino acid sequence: CASSSDRVSVAGNSPLHF.